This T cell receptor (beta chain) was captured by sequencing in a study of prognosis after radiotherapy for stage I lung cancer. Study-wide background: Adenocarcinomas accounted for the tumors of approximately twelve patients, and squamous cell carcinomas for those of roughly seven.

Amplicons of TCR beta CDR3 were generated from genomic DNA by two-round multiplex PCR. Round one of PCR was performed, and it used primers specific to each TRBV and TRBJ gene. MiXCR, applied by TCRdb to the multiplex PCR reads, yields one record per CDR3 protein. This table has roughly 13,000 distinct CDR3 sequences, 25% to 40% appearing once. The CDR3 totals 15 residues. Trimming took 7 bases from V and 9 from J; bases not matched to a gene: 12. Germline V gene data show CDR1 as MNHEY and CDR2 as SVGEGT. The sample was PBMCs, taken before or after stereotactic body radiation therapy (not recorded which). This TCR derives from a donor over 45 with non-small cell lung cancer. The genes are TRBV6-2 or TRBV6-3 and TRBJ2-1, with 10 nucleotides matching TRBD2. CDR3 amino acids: CASMFTSGIGIEQFF. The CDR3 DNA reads TGTGCCAGCATGTTTACTAGCGGGATTGGGATTGAGCAGTTCTTC.